The 22 T cell receptor beta chains below all came from one sample that was sequenced in a study of T cell repertoires in cytomegalovirus infection. TCRdb re-called the reads through MiXCR, storing one row per CDR3 protein. Of more than 150,000 distinct CDR3 sequences listed, approximately 19% are singletons. The material sequenced was PBMCs. The source of these receptors is a human donor in good health (CMV status not recorded). Some clones in this sample may be carry-over from other donors' samples.

The V gene is TRBV29-1, the J gene TRBJ2-7; 14 nucleotides agree with TRBD2. Germline CDR1 reads SQVTM; CDR2 reads ANQGSEA. After removal of 6 bases from V and 9 bases from J, the junction contained 4 bases not matched to a gene. The CDR3 runs to 12 residues. CDR3 DNA: TGCAGCGTGTCGACTAGCGGGGGGGGGCAGTACTTC. It yields the protein CSVSTSGGGQYF.

Turning to this clonotype: At one end the junction does not follow the germline gene, possibly because of a read error. The CDR3 nucleotides are TGCGCCAGCAGGGATGGTCGCACAGATACGCAGTATTTT. Protein: CASRDGRTDTQYF. The rearrangement joins TRBV5-8 to TRBJ2-3, with D tentatively TRBD1 (5 bases). Germline V gives CDR1 SGHTS, CDR2 YDEGEE. The CDR3 has 13 amino acids.

Ten or more counts support this clonotype. The chain employs TRBV12-3 or TRBV12-4 and TRBJ2-2; 8 nucleotides line up with TRBD2. The CDR3 spans 15 residues. V gave up 2 bases and J gave up 3 bases; unmatched junction bases: 2. The CDR3 loop is CASSLPGGYTGELFF. The CDR3 DNA follows: TGTGCCAGCAGTTTACCGGGAGGGTACACCGGGGAGCTGTTTTTT.

This clonotype was seen a handful of times. V gene TRBV29-1 combines with J gene TRBJ2-7, with unresolved D. This CDR3 has 13 residues. V shed 4 bases and J shed 2 bases, with 12 bases lying between them. Germline V gene sequence: CDR1 SQVTM, CDR2 ANQGSEA. CDR3 DNA: TGCAGCGTTGGTCTCATTGGAGCCTACGAGCAGTACTTC. Its translation: CSVGLIGAYEQYF.

This clonotype was seen many times. The chain recombines TRBV7-6 with TRBJ2-7; 7 nucleotides match TRBD1. CDR3 length: 14 residues. Trimming at V came to 4 bases and at J to 1 base, leaving 4 bases not matched to a gene. The germline V gene encodes CDR1 SGHVS and CDR2 FNYEAQ. CDR3 amino acids: CASSSRQGSYEQYF. The CDR3 region has the DNA TGTGCCAGCAGCTCAAGACAGGGATCCTACGAGCAGTACTTC.

A few counts support this clonotype. The rearrangement links TRBV5-1 to TRBJ2-2; 9 bases match TRBD1. Trimming at V came to 4 bases and at J to 3 bases, leaving 4 bases not matched to a gene. The CDR3 runs to 15 residues. Germline V lookup: CDR1 SGHRS, CDR2 YFSETQ. DNA of the CDR3: TGCGCCAGCAGCATTAGGACAGGGGACACCGGGGAGCTGTTTTTT. It is translated as CASSIRTGDTGELFF. Based on the CDR3 plus reference TRBV5-1 and TRBJ2-2, the full variable domain is KAGVTQTPRYLIKTRGQQVTLSCSPISGHRSVSWYQQTPGQGLQFLFEYFSETQRNKGNFPGRFSGRQFSNSRSEMNVSTLELGDSALYLCASSIRTGDTGELFFGEGSRLTVL.

This rearrangement joins TRBV30 to TRBJ2-1; TRBD2 matches at 13 bases. CDR1 is GTSNPN and CDR2 is SVGIG in the germline V gene (reference sequence). The trim removed 3 bases at V and 0 bases at J, leaving 8 bases unmatched. The CDR3 is 18 amino acids. CDR3 in DNA: TGTGCCTGGAGGAAGGGACTAGCGGGGCGGAGCTCCTACAATGAGCAGTTCTTC. Its protein is CAWRKGLAGRSSYNEQFF.

This sequence joins TRBV5-4 and TRBJ2-1; 7 nucleotides line up with TRBD1. The CDR3 loop spans 16 amino acids. V dropped 4 bases and J dropped 4; count of bases not matched to a gene: 11. Germline V gene lookup returns CDR1 SGHNT and CDR2 YYREEE (reference sequence). The CDR3 spells CASSLGRGGGYNEQFF. For the CDR3, the DNA is TGTGCCAGCAGCCTCGGACGAGGGGGCGGGTACAATGAGCAGTTCTTC.

The chain couples TRBV5-4 to TRBJ2-1, with 7 bases lining up with TRBD1. The CDR3 length is 15 residues. From germline, CDR1 is SGHNT and CDR2 YYREEE (reference sequence). The junction had 11 bases not matched to a gene; V was cut back by 3 bases and J by 8 bases. CDR3 protein: CASSSEHRGSDEQFF. The DNA of the CDR3 is TGTGCCAGCAGCTCCGAGCACAGGGGAAGCGATGAGCAGTTCTTC.

This chain connects TRBV12-3 or TRBV12-4 to TRBJ1-2, with D hard to call. The CDR3 is 15 residues long. The V end lost 3 bases, the J end lost 0 bases, and 11 bases lay between the germline ends. The CDR3 DNA is TGTGCCAGCAGTTTCCACTCAGACGCTAACTATGGCTACACCTTC. Translated: CASSFHSDANYGYTF.

Here the CDR3 DNA reads TGTGCCAGCAGCTTCGACGGCGCTGAAGCTTTCTTT. This gives the protein CASSFDGAEAFF. The genes are TRBV7-3 and TRBJ1-1; the D is unclear. The V and J ends lost 3 bases and 6 bases respectively, with 8 bases between them. The CDR3 extends over 12 amino acids. The V gene's germline CDR1 is SGHTA and CDR2 FQGTGA.

A few counts support this clonotype. The chain couples TRBV5-1 to TRBJ1-3; D unresolved. The CDR3 spans 15 residues. The germline V and J ends were trimmed by 0 bases and 4 bases, with 11 bases remaining between them. Germline CDR1 SGHRS, CDR2 YFSETQ. CDR3 bases: TGCGCCAGCAGCTTGGCTGAGGGTCCCGGAAACACCATATATTTT. Translating it yields CASSLAEGPGNTIYF.

The chain joins TRBV6-2 or TRBV6-3 to TRBJ2-3; D gene uncertain. This CDR3 has 11 amino acids. Germline V gives CDR1 MNHEY, CDR2 SVGEGT. V lost 4 bases, J lost 8 bases, and 7 bases lay in between. CDR3 nucleotides: TGTGCCAGCAGTTTCTCGGCTACGCAGTATTTT. Its protein product is CASSFSATQYF.

This clonotype was counted between two and nine times. This chain connects TRBV19 to TRBJ1-5, with D maybe TRBD1 (5 bases). The CDR3 has 13 amino acids. Germline CDR1 reads LNHDA; CDR2 reads SQIVND (reference sequence). Trimming removed 5 bases at V and 4 bases at J, with 9 bases between. This CDR3 reads CASSRGMNQPQHF. The CDR3 DNA reads as TGTGCCAGTAGTCGGGGGATGAATCAGCCCCAGCATTTT.

The rearrangement uses TRBV20-1 and TRBJ2-5, with 11 bases identical to TRBD2. The V gene's germline CDR1 is DFQATT and CDR2 SNEGSKA (reference sequence). This CDR3 is 13 amino acids long. V dropped 4 bases and J dropped 5; count of bases not matched to a gene: 3. The DNA for the CDR3 is TGCAGTGCTACTCGGACTAGCGGGGAGACCCAGTACTTC. It yields the protein CSATRTSGETQYF.

This clonotype came up a few times. This chain connects TRBV7-2 to TRBJ2-7, with 12 bases matching TRBD2. The CDR3 is made up of 17 amino acids. CDR1 and CDR2 (germline): SGHTA, FQGNSA. After removal of 0 bases from V and 0 bases from J, the junction contained 3 bases not matched to a gene. The DNA of the CDR3 is TGTGCCAGCAGCTTAGCGATGACTAGCGGGAGCTCCTACGAGCAGTACTTC. Translated: CASSLAMTSGSSYEQYF.

In this sample, this clonotype turned up many times. This chain links TRBV7-3 with TRBJ1-1, with D uncertain. Germline CDR1 reads SGHTA; CDR2 reads FQGTGA. CDR3 size: 14 residues. Deletions cut 5 bases from V and 3 bases from J, with 13 bases between. The CDR3 DNA sequence: TGTGCCAGCAGCCCTACGGGGTCGTACACTGAAGCTTTCTTT. It codes for CASSPTGSYTEAFF.

This clonotype has more than one count but fewer than ten. The chain combines TRBV29-1 with TRBJ1-1; no firm D call. The CDR3 runs to 11 residues. Germline V gene data show CDR1 as SQVTM and CDR2 as ANQGSEA. Between the trimmed V and J ends, which lost 6 bases and 3 bases, there was a span of 8 bases. The CDR3 DNA is TGCAGCGTCCGAGATCACACTGAAGCTTTCTTT. Protein product: CSVRDHTEAFF. Looking up the rest from reference TRBV29-1 and TRBJ1-1 gives the full variable domain: SAVISQKPSRDICQRGTSLTIQCQVDSQVTMMFWYRQQPGQSLTLIATANQGSEATYESGFVIDKFPISRPNLTFSTLTVSNMSPEDSSIYLCSVRDHTEAFFGQGTRLTVV.

V is TRBV5-1 and J is TRBJ1-1, with D possibly TRBD1 on 5 matching bases. This CDR3 region has 16 residues. Germline V gene lookup returns CDR1 SGHRS and CDR2 YFSETQ. Trimming shortened V by 4 bases and J by 0 bases, and 16 bases separated the two germline ends. The CDR3, as DNA: TGCGCCAGCAGCAAGGGACTCCCGATGATGAACACTGAAGCTTTCTTT. Its protein is CASSKGLPMMNTEAFF.

This clonotype turned up a few times. The chain is built from TRBV7-8 and TRBJ2-7, with 7 bases that match TRBD1. J was trimmed by 3 bases and V by 5 bases; bases with no gene match: 4. CDR3 length: 13 residues. CDR1 and CDR2 (germline): SGHVS, FQNEAQ. CDR3 sequence reads: CASSPWDSYEQYF. The CDR3, as DNA: TGTGCCAGCAGCCCATGGGACAGCTACGAGCAGTACTTC.

In this sample, this clonotype turned up once. A clone one base away is much larger, so this may be a read error. The chain recombines TRBV7-6 with TRBJ2-2, with D possibly being TRBD1 (6 bases). CDR3 length: 15 amino acids. Germline V gene lookup returns CDR1 SGHVS and CDR2 FNYEAQ. The CDR3 here is CASRLPDRPTGDLFF. DNA for the CDR3: TGTGCCAGCAGACTACCCGACAGGCCGACCGGGGATCTGTTTTTT. The entire variable domain, with the rest obtained from reference TRBV7-6 and TRBJ2-2, is as follows: GAGVSQSPRYKVTKRGQDVALRCDPISGHVSLYWYRQALGQGPEFLTYFNYEAQQDKSGLPNDRFSAERPEGSISTLTIQRTEQRDSAMYRCASRLPDRPTGDLFFGEGSRLTVL.

V usage is TRBV7-2 and J usage is TRBJ2-7; TRBD1 matches at 8 bases. The V gene end was trimmed by 5 bases and the J gene end by 4 bases; junction bases not matched to a gene: 10. This CDR3 region has 15 residues. Looked up from germline, CDR1 is SGHTA and CDR2 is FQGNSA. The CDR3 protein is CASSLSGTGVYEQYF. DNA for the CDR3: TGTGCCAGCAGCCTCTCCGGGACAGGAGTTTACGAGCAGTACTTC. Filled out from reference TRBV7-2 and TRBJ2-7, the complete variable domain reads GAGVSQSPSNKVTEKGKDVELRCDPISGHTALYWYRQSLGQGLEFLIYFQGNSAPDKSGLPSDRFSAERTGGSVSTLTIQRTQQEDSAVYLCASSLSGTGVYEQYFGPGTRLTVT.